This T cell receptor beta chain was identified in a study of CD8 T cells in ankylosing spondylitis. The table lists this clonotype with a few counts. What it recognizes is unknown. TCRdb passed the 5' RACE reads through MiXCR, listing each CDR3 protein once. The table includes about 150,000 distinct CDR3 sequences, approximately 48% detected once. Overall study results and limits: Some of the motif variants had earlier been found in reactive arthritis patients' fluid and blood.

Sequenced: synovial fluid, either unsorted or a sorted T cell fraction (not recorded which). This receptor was identified in a male donor with ankylosing spondylitis.

CDR3 protein: CASSFRNDGGRANEQFF. For the CDR3, the DNA is TGTGCCAGCAGTTTTCGTAATGATGGCGGGAGGGCCAATGAGCAGTTCTTC. J is TRBJ2-1 and V is TRBV28, with TRBD2 identical over 9 bases. The V and J ends lost 3 bases and 6 bases, in that order; junction bases with no gene match: 12. The CDR3 runs to 17 residues. Germline loops: CDR1 MDHEN, CDR2 SYDVKM.